The following is a TCR beta chain sequence with its context. What it recognizes is unknown. PCR employed 60 Vbeta and 13 Jbeta primers. Data came from immunoSEQ multiplex PCR; TCRdb stores just in-frame clones and leaves some out. The sample contains about 120,000 clones, 60% to 85% of which appear only once. This specimen belongs to a study of cytomegalovirus exposure and HLA in healthy donors. Study details: Inside one of the first data releases sat some 85 million unique TCRs taken from HLA-typed donors.

Study outcomes and limitations: HLA alleles showed associations with approximately 15,000 TCR beta sequences in a later analysis, at a 0.05 false discovery rate. According to the study, about 180 TCR beta chains were cytomegalovirus-associated.

Trimming took 6 bases from V and 5 from J, leaving 11 bases between them. The CDR3 is made up of 13 amino acids. Germline V lookup: CDR1 ENHRY, CDR2 SYGVKD. Sample: PBMCs. The sequence was collected from a female donor in good health and CMV-seronegative. This chain connects TRBV10-3 to TRBJ1-5; TRBD1 might be the D (5 bases). In DNA form, the CDR3 reads TGTGCCATCAGCGGAGGGGTCGATCAGCCCCAGCATTTT. It is translated as CAISGGVDQPQHF.